A selection of T cell receptor beta chains follows, all from one sample in a study of spatial heterogeneity in lung cancer. TCRdb passed the 5' RACE reads through MiXCR, listing each CDR3 protein once. The sample carries roughly 26,000 distinct CDR3 sequences, less than 6% recorded once. This specimen consisted of PBMCs, obtained at follow-up. These receptors were collected from a male donor with early-stage non-small cell lung cancer. Both conserved end residues are part of each CDR3. Each record gives: D gene, V gene, J gene, clone size, CDR3 protein, CDR3 DNA. A D gene is named only where the DNA matches it firmly. The size entry is marked missing in some rows and otherwise reads once, few, many or a size class.

NA,TRBV7-6,TRBJ1-1,many,CASSLISGANTEAFF,TGTGCCAGCAGCTTGATATCCGGGGCGAACACTGAAGCTTTCTTT
TRBD2,TRBV25-1,TRBJ2-5,many,CASSSRGGRQETQYF,TGTGCCAGCAGCTCCCGGGGGGGGAGACAAGAGACCCAGTACTTC
TRBD1,TRBV18,TRBJ2-2,NA,CASSPQTGAAGELFF,TGTGCCAGCTCACCACAAACAGGGGCCGCCGGGGAGCTGTTTTTT
NA,TRBV21-1,TRBJ1-1,many,CASSKVMPGGDGEVEAFF,TGTGCCAGCAGCAAAGTCATGCCGGGGGGCGACGGGGAGGTTGAAGCTTTCTTT
TRBD1,TRBV3-1,TRBJ1-2,NA,CASSQAGQGGYGYTF,TGTGCCAGCAGCCAAGCCGGACAGGGAGGTTATGGCTACACCTTC
NA,TRBV12-3/TRBV12-4,TRBJ1-2,few,CASSPQGWDYGYTF,TGTGCCAGCAGCCCCCAGGGTTGGGACTATGGCTACACCTTC
TRBD1,TRBV20-1,TRBJ1-1,NA,CSARAGGLDTEAFF,TGCAGTGCTAGAGCAGGGGGCCTGGACACTGAAGCTTTCTTT
NA,TRBV24-1,TRBJ2-3,many,CATSDLGGPADTQYF,TGTGCCACCAGTGATTTGGGGGGCCCGGCAGATACGCAGTATTTT
TRBD1,TRBV19,TRBJ1-6,many,CASNVWSGTGGSPLHF,TGTGCCAGTAACGTATGGTCCGGGACAGGGGGCTCACCCCTCCACTTT
TRBD1,TRBV27,TRBJ2-1,many,CASRRTGYNEQFF,TGTGCCAGCAGAAGGACAGGCTACAATGAGCAGTTCTTC
NA,TRBV12-3/TRBV12-4,TRBJ1-5,many,CASSLVGIQGSNQPQHF,TGTGCCAGCAGTTTAGTCGGGATTCAGGGTAGCAATCAGCCCCAGCATTTT
NA,TRBV29-1,TRBJ2-7,NA,CSTTGVGYEQYF,TGCAGCACGACAGGAGTGGGCTACGAGCAGTACTTC
TRBD2,TRBV5-1,TRBJ2-3,few,CASSLISGLAPTDTQYF,TGCGCCAGCAGCTTGATTTCGGGACTAGCGCCCACAGATACGCAGTATTTT
NA,TRBV29-1,TRBJ2-5,many,CSACRAPVAGETQYF,TGCAGCGCATGCAGGGCCCCGGTGGCCGGAGAGACCCAGTACTTC
NA,TRBV6-1,TRBJ1-1,few,CATKQNPWDTEAFF,TGTGCCACCAAACAAAACCCATGGGACACTGAAGCTTTCTTT
TRBD2,TRBV9,TRBJ2-1,NA,CASSPGGGSGYNEQFF,TGTGCCAGCAGCCCCGGCGGCGGGAGCGGGTACAATGAGCAGTTCTTC
TRBD1,TRBV25-1,TRBJ2-2,NA,CASRRDRVNTGELFF,TGTGCCAGCCGGAGGGACAGGGTGAACACCGGGGAGCTGTTTTTT
NA,TRBV29-1,TRBJ1-1,many,CSVTHNGVTTEAFF,TGCAGCGTTACCCATAATGGGGTCACCACTGAAGCTTTCTTT
TRBD1,TRBV23-1,TRBJ2-5,few,CASSHTGQKQETQYF,TGCGCCAGCAGTCATACGGGACAGAAGCAAGAGACCCAGTACTTC
TRBD2,TRBV5-1,TRBJ2-3,many,CASSFRRGGPDTQYF,TGCGCCAGCAGCTTTCGGCGGGGGGGCCCGGATACGCAGTATTTT
TRBD1,TRBV5-1,TRBJ2-5,many,CASSLGGQGETQYF,TGCGCCAGCAGCTTGGGTGGACAGGGCGAGACCCAGTACTTC
TRBD2,TRBV4-3,TRBJ2-3,NA,CASSQESSGGGADTQYF,TGCGCCAGCAGCCAAGAAAGTAGCGGGGGGGGCGCAGATACGCAGTATTTT
TRBD1,TRBV5-6,TRBJ2-5,few,CASSAQPGGQETQYF,TGTGCCAGCAGCGCGCAACCAGGGGGCCAAGAGACCCAGTACTTC
NA,TRBV3-1,TRBJ1-6,few,CASSQVQRSSYNSPLHF,TGTGCCAGCAGCCAAGTTCAGAGGAGCTCCTATAATTCACCCCTCCACTTT
NA,TRBV20-1,TRBJ1-6,many,CSAPRNDGSPLHF,TGCAGTGCCCCGAGGAACGACGGTTCACCCCTCCACTTT
TRBD1,TRBV20-1,TRBJ1-5,many,CSAQDYQGAWNQPQHF,TGCAGTGCTCAAGACTATCAGGGGGCGTGGAATCAGCCCCAGCATTTT
NA,TRBV15,TRBJ2-3,many,CATSRDQRQYF,TGTGCCACCAGCAGAGACCAGCGGCAGTATTTT
NA,TRBV27,TRBJ1-5,medium-sized,CASSPYGSLINQPQHF,TGTGCCAGCAGTCCATACGGCAGCCTCATCAATCAGCCCCAGCATTTT
TRBD1,TRBV4-1,TRBJ1-5,many,CASSQRDRGSNQPQHF,TGCGCCAGCAGCCAGAGGGACAGGGGAAGCAATCAGCCCCAGCATTTT
TRBD1,TRBV27,TRBJ1-5,many,CATGGQGNQPQHF,TGTGCCACGGGCGGACAGGGCAATCAGCCCCAGCATTTT
NA,TRBV9,TRBJ2-1,many,CASSESSYNEQFF,TGTGCCAGCAGCGAAAGCTCCTACAATGAGCAGTTCTTC
NA,TRBV6-5,TRBJ2-3,many,CASSQGLSSTDTQYF,TGTGCCAGCAGCCAGGGACTTTCCAGCACAGATACGCAGTATTTT
NA,TRBV7-2,TRBJ2-3,few,CASSLGQDTDTQYF,TGTGCCAGCAGCTTAGGACAAGACACAGATACGCAGTATTTT
NA,TRBV10-3,TRBJ2-5,NA,CAISQGSVETQYF,TGTGCCATCAGCCAGGGGTCGGTGGAGACCCAGTACTTC
NA,TRBV21-1,TRBJ1-3,many,CASSKARRVQGNTIYF,TGTGCCAGCAGCAAAGCAAGAAGGGTGCAGGGAAACACCATATATTTT
TRBD2,TRBV2,TRBJ2-2,few,CAFREGRAGELFF,TGTGCCTTCAGGGAGGGAAGGGCCGGGGAGCTGTTTTTT
NA,TRBV7-2,TRBJ2-3,NA,CASSWIKDTQYF,TGTGCCAGCAGCTGGATTAAGGATACGCAGTATTTT
TRBD1,TRBV18,TRBJ2-3,many,CASSPPMTGLDTQYF,TGTGCCAGCTCACCACCGATGACAGGGTTAGATACGCAGTATTTT
NA,TRBV30,TRBJ1-2,few,CAWSTAGANGYTF,TGTGCCTGGAGTACGGCAGGGGCGAATGGCTACACCTTC
NA,TRBV7-3,TRBJ2-1,many,CASSLLGTSTYNEQFF,TGTGCCAGCAGCTTACTTGGAACTAGCACCTACAATGAGCAGTTCTTC
NA,TRBV2,TRBJ2-5,NA,CASSGPPELENQETQYF,TGTGCCAGCAGTGGACCCCCGGAGCTAGAAAACCAAGAGACCCAGTACTTC
TRBD2,TRBV11-2,TRBJ2-3,many,CASSLSSGTTWDTQYF,TGTGCCAGCAGCTTATCTAGCGGCACGACCTGGGATACGCAGTATTTT
NA,TRBV30,TRBJ2-5,many,CAWARSSQETQYF,TGTGCCTGGGCCAGGAGTTCTCAAGAGACCCAGTACTTC
NA,TRBV6-2/TRBV6-3,TRBJ2-5,many,CASSRTAFQETQYF,TGTGCCAGCAGTCGGACAGCCTTCCAAGAGACCCAGTACTTC